The 4 T cell receptor beta chains listed next were all sequenced from one sample in a study of T cell responses to AZD1222 COVID-19 vaccine. This table comes from immunoSEQ multiplex PCR, and its TCRdb copy is limited to in-frame clones, with some not included. The sample has over 70,000 clones; approximately 90% are singletons. The sample was peripheral blood, taken 28 days after the second AZD1222 dose. Receptors were obtained from an adult who received the AZD1222 COVID-19 vaccine.

The rearrangement joins TRBV6-2 or TRBV6-3 to TRBJ2-7; D ambiguous. V lost 6 bases and J 2 bases, leaving 8 bases between the germline ends. The CDR3 has 12 amino acids. The germline CDR1 and CDR2 sequences are MNHEY and SVGEGT. In DNA form, the CDR3 reads TGTGCCAGCAGATACGGGCCCTACGAGCAGTACTTC. Its protein product is CASRYGPYEQYF.

The chain carries TRBV9 and TRBJ2-1; tentatively, D is TRBD1 (7 bases). This CDR3 contains 19 residues. Looked up from germline, CDR1 is SGDLS and CDR2 is YYNGEE. The V end lost 1 base, the J end lost 0 bases, and 20 bases lay between the germline ends. CDR3 sequence: CASSVLGLQGQASYNEQFF. CDR3 nucleotides: TGTGCCAGCAGCGTATTGGGACTGCAAGGACAGGCCTCCTACAATGAGCAGTTCTTC.

This clone has just one count. The rearrangement joins TRBV7-9 to TRBJ1-2, with D perhaps TRBD1 (5 bases). The CDR3 contains 14 residues. The V end was cut by 5 bases, the J end by 2 bases, with 12 bases between. CDR1 and CDR2 (germline): SEHNR, FQNEAQ (reference sequence). The DNA of the CDR3 is TGTGCCAGCAGCCCGGGGGAGGGAAACTATGGCTACACCTTC. The encoded protein is CASSPGEGNYGYTF.

This chain connects TRBV9 to TRBJ2-7, with a possible D match to TRBD1 (6 bases). Germline-derived CDR1 and CDR2 are SGDLS and YYNGEE. The V end was cut by 0 bases, the J end by 1 base, with 11 bases between. The CDR3 totals 15 residues. The DNA for the CDR3 is TGTGCCAGCAGCGTAGGGGGGCAGGTATCCTACGAGCAGTACTTC. Protein: CASSVGGQVSYEQYF. The full variable domain, in which reference TRBV9 and TRBJ2-7 provide the parts outside the CDR3, is DSGVTQTPKHLITATGQRVTLRCSPRSGDLSVYWYQQSLDQGLQFLIQYYNGEERAKGNILERFSAQQFPDLHSELNLSSLELGDSALYFCASSVGGQVSYEQYFGPGTRLTVT.